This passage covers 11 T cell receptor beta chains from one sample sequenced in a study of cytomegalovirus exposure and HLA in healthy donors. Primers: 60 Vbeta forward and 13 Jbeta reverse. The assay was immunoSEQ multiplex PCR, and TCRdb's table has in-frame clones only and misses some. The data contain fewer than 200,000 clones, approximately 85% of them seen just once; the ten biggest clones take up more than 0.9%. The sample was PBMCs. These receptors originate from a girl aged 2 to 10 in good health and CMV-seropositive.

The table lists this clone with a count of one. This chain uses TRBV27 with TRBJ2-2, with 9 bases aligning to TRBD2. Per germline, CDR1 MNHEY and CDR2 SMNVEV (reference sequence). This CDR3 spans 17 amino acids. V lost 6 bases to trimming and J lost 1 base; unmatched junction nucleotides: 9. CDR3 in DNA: TGTGCCAGCAGCTCCCCGGGACTAGCAGAGAACACCGGGGAGCTGTTTTTT. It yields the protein CASSSPGLAENTGELFF.

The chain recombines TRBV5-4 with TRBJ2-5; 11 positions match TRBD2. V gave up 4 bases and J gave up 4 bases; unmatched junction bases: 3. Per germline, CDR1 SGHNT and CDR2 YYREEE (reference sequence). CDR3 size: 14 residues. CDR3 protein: CASSPGLAGETQYF. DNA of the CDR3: TGTGCCAGCAGCCCCGGACTAGCGGGAGAGACCCAGTACTTC. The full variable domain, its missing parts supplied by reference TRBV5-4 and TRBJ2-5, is ETGVTQSPTHLIKTRGQQVTLRCSSQSGHNTVSWYQQALGQGPQFIFQYYREEENGRGNFPPRFSGLQFPNYSSELNVNALELDDSALYLCASSPGLAGETQYFGPGTRLLVL.

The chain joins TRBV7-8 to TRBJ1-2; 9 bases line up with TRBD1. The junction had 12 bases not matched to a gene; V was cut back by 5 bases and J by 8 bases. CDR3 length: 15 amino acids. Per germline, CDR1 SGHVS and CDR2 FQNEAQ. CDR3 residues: CASSPNTGQGGGYTF. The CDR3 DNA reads TGTGCCAGCAGCCCGAATACGGGACAGGGTGGAGGCTACACCTTC. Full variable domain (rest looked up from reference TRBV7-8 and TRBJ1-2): GAGVSQSPRYKVAKRGQDVALRCDPISGHVSLFWYQQALGQGPEFLTYFQNEAQLDKSGLPSDRFFAERPEGSVSTLKIQRTQQEDSAVYLCASSPNTGQGGGYTFGSGTRLTVV.

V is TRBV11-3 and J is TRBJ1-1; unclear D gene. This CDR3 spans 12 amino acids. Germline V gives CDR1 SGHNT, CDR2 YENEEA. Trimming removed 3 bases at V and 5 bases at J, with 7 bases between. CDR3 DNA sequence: TGTGCCAGCAGCTTCGGGTTGACTGAAGCTTTCTTT. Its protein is CASSFGLTEAFF.

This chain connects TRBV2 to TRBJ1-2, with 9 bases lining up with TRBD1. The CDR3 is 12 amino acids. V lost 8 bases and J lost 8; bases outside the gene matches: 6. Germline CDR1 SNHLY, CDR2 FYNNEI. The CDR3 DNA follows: TGTGCCAGCTCTGGGACAGGGAGCGGCTACACCTTC. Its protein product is CASSGTGSGYTF.

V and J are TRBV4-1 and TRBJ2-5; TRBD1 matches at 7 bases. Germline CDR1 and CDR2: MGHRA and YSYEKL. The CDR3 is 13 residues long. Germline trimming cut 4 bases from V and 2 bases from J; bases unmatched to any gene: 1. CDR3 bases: TGCGCCAGCAGCCCGGGACAGCAAGAGACCCAGTACTTC. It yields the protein CASSPGQQETQYF.

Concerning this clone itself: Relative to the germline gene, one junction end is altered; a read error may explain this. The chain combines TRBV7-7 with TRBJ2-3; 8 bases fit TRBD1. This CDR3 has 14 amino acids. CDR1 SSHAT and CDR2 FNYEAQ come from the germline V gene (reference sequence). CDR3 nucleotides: TGTGCTAGCAGCTTTCGGACAGGGAGGGATACGCAGTATTTT. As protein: CASSFRTGRDTQYF.

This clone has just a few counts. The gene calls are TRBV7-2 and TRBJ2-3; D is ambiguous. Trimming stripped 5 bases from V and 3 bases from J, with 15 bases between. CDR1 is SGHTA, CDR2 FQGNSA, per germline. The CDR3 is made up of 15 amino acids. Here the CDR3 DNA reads TGTGCCAGCAGCCCGGAGTACTTGAGGACAGATACGCAGTATTTT. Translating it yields CASSPEYLRTDTQYF.

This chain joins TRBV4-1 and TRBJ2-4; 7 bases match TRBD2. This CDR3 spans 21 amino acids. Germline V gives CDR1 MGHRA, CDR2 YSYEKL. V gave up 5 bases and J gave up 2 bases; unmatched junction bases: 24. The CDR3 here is CASSGLDSGRNVLRTKNIQYF. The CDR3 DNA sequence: TGCGCCAGCAGCGGACTAGATTCGGGCAGGAACGTTCTAAGAACCAAAAACATTCAGTACTTC.

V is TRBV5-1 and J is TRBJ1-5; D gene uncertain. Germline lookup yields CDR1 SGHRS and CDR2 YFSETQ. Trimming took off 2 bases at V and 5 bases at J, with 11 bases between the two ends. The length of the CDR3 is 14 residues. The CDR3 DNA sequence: TGCGCCAGCAGCTTAATTGGCGGGGATCAGCCCCAGCATTTT. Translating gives CASSLIGGDQPQHF.

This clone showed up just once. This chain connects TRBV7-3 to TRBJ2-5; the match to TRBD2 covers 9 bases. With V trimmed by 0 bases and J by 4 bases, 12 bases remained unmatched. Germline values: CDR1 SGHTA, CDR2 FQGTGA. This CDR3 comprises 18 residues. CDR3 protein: CASSLTGWIAGVGETQYF. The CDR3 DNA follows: TGTGCCAGCAGCTTAACGGGGTGGATAGCGGGAGTTGGAGAGACCCAGTACTTC.